These 19 T cell receptor beta chains were all obtained from the same sample, sequenced in a study of blood T cell repertoires in COVID-19. Sequenced by immunoSEQ multiplex PCR; TCRdb stores in-frame clones only, minus some. The sample shows about 120,000 clones, roughly 84% of them seen only once. Sequencing was carried out using peripheral blood. These receptor sequences come from a woman aged 40 to 50 with acute or convalescent COVID-19.

The J gene is TRBJ2-7, the V gene TRBV7-9, with D unresolved. The CDR3 sequence is 15 residues long. CDR1 and CDR2 from the germline V gene are SEHNR and FQNEAQ (reference sequence). V was cut by 6 bases and J by 0 bases, with 15 bases left in between. The CDR3 spells CASSNPSGSSYEQYF. CDR3 nucleotide sequence: TGTGCCAGCAGTAACCCTAGTGGAAGCTCCTACGAGCAGTACTTC.

The chain joins TRBV30 to TRBJ2-2; D is perhaps TRBD2 (5 bases). V was shortened by 3 bases and J by 2 bases, with 13 bases between the two germline ends. The CDR3 is 15 amino acids. Germline loops: CDR1 GTSNPN, CDR2 SVGIG (reference sequence). CDR3 nucleotides: TGTGCCTGGAGGCAGGACTTGCGTAACACCGGGGAGCTGTTTTTT. Amino acids: CAWRQDLRNTGELFF. The full variable domain, completed using reference TRBV30 and TRBJ2-2, is SQTIHQWPATLVQPVGSPLSLECTVEGTSNPNLYWYRQAAGRGLQLLFYSVGIGQISSEVPQNLSASRPQDRQFILSSKKLLLSDSGFYLCAWRQDLRNTGELFFGEGSRLTVL.

The gene calls are TRBV6-4 and TRBJ1-1, with D possibly being TRBD1 (5 bases). The CDR3 is 14 residues long. The V gene's germline CDR1 is MRHNA and CDR2 SNTAGT. The V end lost 5 bases, the J end lost 1 base, and 11 bases lay between the germline ends. In nucleotides, the CDR3 is TGTGCCAGCAGTTCAGGACAAGCGAACACTGAAGCTTTCTTT. Residues: CASSSGQANTEAFF.

This clone was counted many times. The rearrangement links TRBV5-6 to TRBJ2-7, with 10 bases that match TRBD1. V shed 3 bases and J 5 bases; nucleotides not matched to a gene: 5. The CDR3 contains 14 residues. CDR1 and CDR2 (germline): SGHDT, YYEEEE. CDR3 DNA sequence: TGTGCCAGCAGCTGGGGACAGGGGATGGACGAGCAGTACTTC. Protein: CASSWGQGMDEQYF. The whole variable domain, filled in from reference TRBV5-6 and TRBJ2-7, reads DAGVTQSPTHLIKTRGQQVTLRCSPKSGHDTVSWYQQALGQGPQFIFQYYEEEERQRGNFPDRFSGHQFPNYSSELNVNALLLGDSALYLCASSWGQGMDEQYFGPGTRLTVT.

The chain recombines TRBV19 with TRBJ2-7; D remains unclear. Trimming stripped 3 bases from V and 0 bases from J, with 12 bases between. Germline V lookup: CDR1 LNHDA, CDR2 SQIVND (reference sequence). The CDR3 runs 15 residues. This chain's CDR3 is CASSIVTGNSYEQYF. In DNA form, the CDR3 reads TGTGCCAGTAGTATCGTCACCGGTAACTCCTACGAGCAGTACTTC.

The chain has TRBV7-2 and TRBJ1-5; weak D call: TRBD1 (6 bases). This CDR3 is 16 amino acids long. The ends were cut back, 5 bases at V and 0 bases at J, with 14 bases in the middle. Looked up from germline, CDR1 is SGHTA and CDR2 is FQGNSA. The CDR3 reads CASSPGDGFSNQPQHF. The DNA for the CDR3 is TGTGCCAGCAGCCCAGGGGACGGGTTTAGCAATCAGCCCCAGCATTTT.

The rearrangement joins TRBV2 to TRBJ1-1; D is unresolved. This CDR3 is built from 11 residues. The germline V gene has CDR1 SNHLY and CDR2 FYNNEI. The CDR3: CAVGGNTEAFF. Written as DNA, the CDR3 is TGTGCTGTCGGAGGGAACACTGAAGCTTTCTTT. Full variable domain (remainder filled in from reference TRBV2 and TRBJ1-1): EPEVTQTPSHQVTQMGQEVILRCVPISNHLYFYWYRQILGQKVEFLVSFYNNEISEKSEIFDDQFSVERPDGSNFTLKIRSTKLEDSAMYFCAVGGNTEAFFGQGTRLTVV.

The chain has TRBV12-3 or TRBV12-4 and TRBJ1-2; D call uncertain. The CDR3 has 12 residues. The ends were cut back, 3 bases at V and 7 bases at J, with 9 bases in the middle. CDR3 residues: CASSFGEGGYTF. In DNA form, the CDR3 reads TGTGCCAGCAGTTTCGGGGAGGGTGGCTACACCTTC.

This chain connects TRBV3-1 (or the pseudogene TRBV3-2) to TRBJ1-3; no clear D. CDR1 and CDR2 from the germline V gene are LGHDT and YNNKEL (reference sequence). V gave up 4 bases and J gave up 0 bases, with 13 bases separating them. The CDR3 consists of 16 residues. The CDR3 loop reads CASSPSTPGSGNTIYF. CDR3 bases: TGTGCCAGCAGCCCGAGTACGCCGGGCTCTGGAAACACCATATATTTT.

The CDR3 DNA follows: TGTGCCAGCCAGCGGGGGGCTAGCACAGATACGCAGTATTTT. It translates to CASQRGASTDTQYF. The genes are TRBV5-5 and TRBJ2-3; 9 bases fit TRBD2. V dropped 7 bases and J dropped 0; count of bases not matched to a gene: 3. The CDR3 runs 14 residues. Germline CDR1 is SGHKS and CDR2 is YYEKEE (reference sequence).

This sequence joins TRBV3-1 (or the pseudogene TRBV3-2) and TRBJ2-1, with 8 bases aligning to TRBD2. The CDR3 totals 12 residues. The germline V gene encodes CDR1 LGHDT and CDR2 YNNKEL (reference sequence). The V and J ends lost 6 bases and 9 bases, in that order; junction bases with no gene match: 4. This chain's CDR3 is CASRTGGFEQFF. Here the CDR3 DNA reads TGTGCCAGCAGAACGGGGGGGTTTGAGCAGTTCTTC.

The J gene is TRBJ2-3, the V gene TRBV5-1; 9 bases map to TRBD2. J was trimmed by 6 bases and V by 2 bases; bases with no gene match: 10. Per germline, CDR1 SGHRS and CDR2 YFSETQ. The CDR3 has 16 amino acids. As DNA, the CDR3 is TGCGCCAGCAGCTTACAGGTGGGACTAGCAGCCGATACGCAGTATTTT. Protein sequence: CASSLQVGLAADTQYF.

J is TRBJ2-3 and V is TRBV3-1 (or the pseudogene TRBV3-2); 12 bases align to TRBD2. The CDR3 runs to 17 residues. J lost 3 bases, V lost 2 bases, and 6 bases had no gene match. CDR1 is LGHDT and CDR2 is YNNKEL in the germline V gene (reference sequence). CDR3 loop: CASSQLLLAGGTDTQYF. For the CDR3, the DNA is TGTGCCAGCAGCCAATTGTTACTAGCGGGGGGAACAGATACGCAGTATTTT.

The CDR3, as DNA: TGTGCCAGCAGCTTACGTAGCACCAATCAGCCCCAGCATTTT. It encodes CASSLRSTNQPQHF. J is TRBJ1-5 and V is TRBV7-2; D call uncertain. From germline, CDR1 is SGHTA and CDR2 FQGNSA. Trimming left V 2 bases short and J 3 bases short, with 8 bases between. The CDR3 has 14 amino acids.

CDR3 sequence (DNA): TGTGCCAGCAGTTATGAGAAAAATTCACCCCTCCACTTT. It yields the protein CASSYEKNSPLHF. The J gene is TRBJ1-6, the V gene TRBV6-5; D not certain. From germline, CDR1 is MNHEY and CDR2 SVGAGI. Trimming took 3 bases from V and 7 from J, leaving 7 bases between them. The CDR3 is 13 amino acids.

The chain recombines TRBV6-6 with TRBJ1-2; D is possibly TRBD1 (5 bases). The CDR3 spans 12 residues. Germline CDR1 reads MNHNY; CDR2 reads SVGAGI (reference sequence). Between the trimmed V and J ends, which lost 5 bases and 8 bases, there was a span of 12 bases. The CDR3: CASSQGAGGYTF. CDR3 DNA: TGTGCCAGCAGTCAAGGGGCGGGGGGCTACACCTTC.

The chain combines TRBV30 with TRBJ1-6, with TRBD1 matching over 7 bases. Unmatched junction bases numbered 4, after V lost 4 bases and J lost 7 bases. The V gene's germline CDR1 is GTSNPN and CDR2 SVGIG (reference sequence). CDR3 length: 13 residues. As DNA, the CDR3 is TGTGCCTGGACGGGACAGACAAATTCACCCCTCCACTTT. Protein product: CAWTGQTNSPLHF. Looking up the rest from reference TRBV30 and TRBJ1-6 gives the full variable domain: SQTIHQWPATLVQPVGSPLSLECTVEGTSNPNLYWYRQAAGRGLQLLFYSVGIGQISSEVPQNLSASRPQDRQFILSSKKLLLSDSGFYLCAWTGQTNSPLHFGNGTRLTVT.

The rearrangement joins TRBV3-1 (or the pseudogene TRBV3-2) to TRBJ1-1, with D uncertain. Per the germline V gene, CDR1 is LGHDT and CDR2 is YNNKEL (reference sequence). The CDR3 covers 12 residues. V dropped 1 base and J dropped 7 bases, with 7 bases sitting between them. CDR3 sequence reads: CASSQGRGEAFF. Written as DNA, the CDR3 is TGTGCCAGCAGCCAAGGGCGGGGTGAAGCTTTCTTT.

V and J are TRBV5-4 and TRBJ1-1; unclear D gene. V was cut by 4 bases and J by 2 bases, with 15 bases left in between. Germline values: CDR1 SGHNT, CDR2 YYREEE (reference sequence). This CDR3 is built from 15 residues. CDR3 nucleotides: TGTGCCAGCAGCCCGACCAATCTAGGAAACACTGAAGCTTTCTTT. The encoded protein is CASSPTNLGNTEAFF.